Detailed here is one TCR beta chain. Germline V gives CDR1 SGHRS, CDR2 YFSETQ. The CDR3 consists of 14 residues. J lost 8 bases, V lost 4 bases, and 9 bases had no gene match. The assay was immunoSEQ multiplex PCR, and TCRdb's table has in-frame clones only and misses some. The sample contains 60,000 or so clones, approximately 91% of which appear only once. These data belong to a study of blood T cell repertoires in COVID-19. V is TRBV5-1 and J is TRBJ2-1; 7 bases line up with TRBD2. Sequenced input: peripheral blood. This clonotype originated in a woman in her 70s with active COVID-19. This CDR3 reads CASSPGGLVDEQFF. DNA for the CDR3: TGCGCCAGCAGCCCCGGAGGACTAGTGGATGAGCAGTTCTTC.